The clone carrying this TCR beta chain has more than one count but fewer than ten. The data were obtained in a study of blood T cell repertoires in COVID-19. In the study overall: Sites in the United States, Italy and Spain provided acute and convalescent COVID-19 samples.

CDR1 is SGHTA and CDR2 is FQGTGA in the germline V gene. The CDR3 extends over 13 amino acids. Trimming stripped 5 bases from V and 6 bases from J, with 13 bases between. TCRdb keeps only in-frame clones here, not all; method: immunoSEQ multiplex PCR. The sample includes about 46,000 clones, about 90% of them seen just once. The source material was peripheral blood. V is TRBV7-3 and J is TRBJ1-2; TRBD1 might be the D (5 bases). The receptor's source is a human donor with active COVID-19. The donor label of this sample is uncertain. The CDR3 protein is CASSLTGGNGYTF. The CDR3 DNA is TGTGCCAGCAGCCTTACAGGCGGAAATGGCTACACCTTC.